This T cell receptor beta chain was sequenced during a study of CD8 T cells in ankylosing spondylitis. Study conclusions and caveats: Ankylosing spondylitis blood seemed to carry a telltale TCR beta motif made of about 8 highly homologous variants.

The CDR3 is made up of 20 amino acids. The germline V gene has CDR1 SGHVS and CDR2 FNYEAQ. Trimming shortened V by 0 bases and J by 0 bases, and 23 bases separated the two germline ends. One entry per CDR3 protein results from TCRdb running MiXCR on the 5' RACE reads. The table lists around 480,000 distinct CDR3 sequences, approximately 17% of them singletons. This clonotype has just a few counts. Its antigen is unidentified. The sample comprised blood, either unsorted or a sorted T cell fraction (not recorded which). The source is a male donor with ankylosing spondylitis. The chain has TRBV7-6 and TRBJ1-1; D gene unclear. CDR3 DNA sequence: TGTGCCAGCAGCTTAGCGTTTCGGGGAGGGAAACGCGGGATGAACACTGAAGCTTTCTTT. Translated, it gives CASSLAFRGGKRGMNTEAFF.